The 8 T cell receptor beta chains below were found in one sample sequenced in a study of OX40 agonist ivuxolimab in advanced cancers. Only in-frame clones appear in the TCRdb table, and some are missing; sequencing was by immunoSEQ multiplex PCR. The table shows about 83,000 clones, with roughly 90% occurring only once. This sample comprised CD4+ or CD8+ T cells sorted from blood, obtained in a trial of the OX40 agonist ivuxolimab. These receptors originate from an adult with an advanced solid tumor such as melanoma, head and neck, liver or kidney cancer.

CDR3 nucleotides: TGTGCCAGCAGTCCCTTAAGGAGAGACGGGAACTATGGCTACACCTTC. It is translated as CASSPLRRDGNYGYTF. The rearrangement joins TRBV21-1 to TRBJ1-2. TRBV21-1 is reported as a pseudogene. This CDR3 has 16 residues.

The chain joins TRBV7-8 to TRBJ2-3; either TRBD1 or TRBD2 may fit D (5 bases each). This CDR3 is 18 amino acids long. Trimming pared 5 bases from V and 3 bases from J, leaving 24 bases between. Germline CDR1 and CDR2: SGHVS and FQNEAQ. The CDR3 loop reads CASSPRSSGAAWTDTQYF. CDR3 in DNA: TGTGCCAGCAGCCCCCGAAGTTCCGGGGCAGCGTGGACAGATACGCAGTATTTT.

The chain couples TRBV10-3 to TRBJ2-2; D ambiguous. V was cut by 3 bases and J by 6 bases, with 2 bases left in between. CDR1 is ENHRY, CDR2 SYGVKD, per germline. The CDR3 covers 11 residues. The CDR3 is CAISEAGELFF. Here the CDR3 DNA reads TGTGCCATCAGTGAAGCCGGGGAGCTGTTTTTT.

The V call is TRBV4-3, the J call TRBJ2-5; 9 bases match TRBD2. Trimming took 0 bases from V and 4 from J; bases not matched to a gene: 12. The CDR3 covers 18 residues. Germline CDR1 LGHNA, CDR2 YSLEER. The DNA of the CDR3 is TGCGCCAGCAGCCAAGATCCCCTGCGGGGGGGGCCGCGAGAGACCCAGTACTTC. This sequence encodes CASSQDPLRGGPRETQYF.

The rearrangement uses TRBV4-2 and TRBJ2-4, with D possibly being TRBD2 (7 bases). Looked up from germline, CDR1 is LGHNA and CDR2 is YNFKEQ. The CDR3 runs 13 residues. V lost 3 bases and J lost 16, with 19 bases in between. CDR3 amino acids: CASSHVLGGPGYF. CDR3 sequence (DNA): TGTGCCAGCAGCCACGTTTTGGGGGGGCCTGGATACTTC.

The CDR3 loop is CASSLSLRNTEAFF. The CDR3 DNA sequence: TGTGCCAGCAGCTTAAGTTTAAGGAACACTGAAGCTTTCTTT. This chain uses TRBV7-6 with TRBJ1-1; no clear D gene. Germline lookup yields CDR1 SGHVS and CDR2 FNYEAQ. V gave up 2 bases and J gave up 1 base, with 8 bases separating them. The CDR3 runs to 14 residues.

In DNA form, the CDR3 reads TGTGCCAGCAGCCTGGCTTCCGGGACTAGGGCTTCTAGCACAGATACGCAGTATTTT. Translating gives CASSLASGTRASSTDTQYF. J is TRBJ2-3 and V is TRBV11-2, with 8 positions matching TRBD2. With 5 bases clipped from V and 0 bases from J, the junction kept 16 bases outside the gene matches. CDR1 is SGHAT, CDR2 FQNNGV, per germline. CDR3 length: 19 amino acids.

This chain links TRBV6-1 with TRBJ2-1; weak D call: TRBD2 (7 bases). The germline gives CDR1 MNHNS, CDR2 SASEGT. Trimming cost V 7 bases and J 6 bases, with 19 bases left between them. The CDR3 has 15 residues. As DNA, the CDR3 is TGTGCCAGCAAAAAGGAGGGGGGGCCAGGCAATGAGCAGTTCTTC. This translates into CASKKEGGPGNEQFF.